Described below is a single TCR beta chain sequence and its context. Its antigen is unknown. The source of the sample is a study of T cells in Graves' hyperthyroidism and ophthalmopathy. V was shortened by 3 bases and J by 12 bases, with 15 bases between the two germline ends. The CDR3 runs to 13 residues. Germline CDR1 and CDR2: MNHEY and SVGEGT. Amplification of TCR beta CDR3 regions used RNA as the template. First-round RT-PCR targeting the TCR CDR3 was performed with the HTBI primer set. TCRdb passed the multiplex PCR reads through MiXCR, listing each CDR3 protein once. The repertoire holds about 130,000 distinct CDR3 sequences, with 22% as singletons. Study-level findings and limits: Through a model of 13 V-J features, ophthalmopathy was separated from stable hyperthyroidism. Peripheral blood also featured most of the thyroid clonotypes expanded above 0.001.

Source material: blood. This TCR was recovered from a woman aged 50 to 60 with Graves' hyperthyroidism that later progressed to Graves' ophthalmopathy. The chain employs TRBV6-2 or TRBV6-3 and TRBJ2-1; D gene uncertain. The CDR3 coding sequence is TGTGCCAGCAGTTATAAGGTGACGGGTTGGCAGTTCTTC. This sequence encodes CASSYKVTGWQFF.